This TCR beta chain was found in a study of T cells in Graves' hyperthyroidism and ophthalmopathy. About the study: Specimen type is peripheral blood, collected at initial diagnosis prior to any treatment.

Per germline, CDR1 SEHNR and CDR2 FQNEAQ (reference sequence). V shed 5 bases and J 6 bases; nucleotides not matched to a gene: 10. This CDR3 comprises 14 residues. About this clonotype itself: What it binds is not known.

Hyperthyroidism was newly diagnosed in patients aged 18 to 65 (duration under 2 months). Amplification of TCR beta CDR3 regions used RNA as the template. TCR CDR3 underwent first-round RT-PCR with the HTBI primer set. Each CDR3 protein gets one entry after TCRdb re-called the multiplex PCR reads with MiXCR. The table lists roughly 380,000 distinct CDR3 sequences, approximately 15% of them singletons. General study results and limits: Using 13 V-J features, a model discriminated ophthalmopathy from stable hyperthyroidism. Ophthalmopathy was predicted by the model a median of roughly 6 months ahead of onset.

What was sequenced was blood. The sequence was collected from a woman aged 55 to 70 with Graves' hyperthyroidism. V gene TRBV7-9 combines with J gene TRBJ2-7; 7 bases map to TRBD1. The CDR3 here is CASSPGTAIVEQYF. CDR3 in DNA: TGTGCCAGCAGCCCCGGGACAGCTATCGTCGAGCAGTACTTC.